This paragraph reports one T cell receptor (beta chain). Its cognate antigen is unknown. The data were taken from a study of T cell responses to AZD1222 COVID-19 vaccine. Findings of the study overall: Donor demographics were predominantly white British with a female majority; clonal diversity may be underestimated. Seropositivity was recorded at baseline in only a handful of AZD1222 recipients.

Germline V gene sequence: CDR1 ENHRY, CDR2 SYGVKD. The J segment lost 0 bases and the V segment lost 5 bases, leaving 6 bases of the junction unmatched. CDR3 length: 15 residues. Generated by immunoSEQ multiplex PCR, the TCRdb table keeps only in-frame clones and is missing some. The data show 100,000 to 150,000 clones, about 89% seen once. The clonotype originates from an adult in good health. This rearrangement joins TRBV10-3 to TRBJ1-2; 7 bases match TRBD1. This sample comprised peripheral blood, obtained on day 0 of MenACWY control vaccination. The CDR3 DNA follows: TGTGCCATCAGTCCGGGACAGACCGCTAACTATGGCTACACCTTC. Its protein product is CAISPGQTANYGYTF.